This T cell receptor (beta chain) was sequenced for a study of patients and donors after allogeneic stem cell transplantation. A single record per CDR3 protein comes from TCRdb applying MiXCR to the RT-PCR reads. The data contain some 960,000 distinct CDR3 sequences, about a sixth of them singletons. This clonotype has only a few counts. Germline CDR1 SQVTM, CDR2 ANQGSEA. The CDR3 extends over 15 amino acids. Trimming left V 3 bases short and J 3 bases short, with 16 bases between. This TCR came from a human donor who was either an allogeneic HSCT recipient or a stem cell or donor lymphocyte infusion donor (not recorded which). It is not recorded whose cells these are; they may come from a transplant donor. The chain links TRBV29-1 to TRBJ2-3, with a tentative D call TRBD1 (5 bases). Sequences were obtained from blood, either unsorted or a sorted T cell fraction (not recorded which). The CDR3 protein is CSVEPTDPGTDTQYF. The CDR3 DNA reads as TGCAGCGTTGAGCCGACAGACCCGGGTACAGATACGCAGTATTTT.